The 28 T cell receptor beta chains reported below all come from one sample, sequenced in a study of T cell responses to AZD1222 COVID-19 vaccine (dated by TCRdb to about 2021). Library preparation used the immunoSEQ multiplex PCR assay. Drawn from immuneACCESS, this table holds only the in-frame rearrangements with V and J called that TCRdb kept. Clones are partly lost; checked studies trace under half to an unresolved V gene and leave the rest unexplained. This sample is represented by about 140,000 clones; 75% to 95% of them were singletons. In total, the top ten clones hold about 3.5% of the sample. The time point label here, explained by the study, means: baseline before first vaccination. The sequences come from peripheral blood, collected on day 0 of AZD1222 vaccination. Source of these receptors: an adult in good health.

This chain links TRBV12-5 with TRBJ2-3; D call uncertain. Germline V gene lookup returns CDR1 LGHNT and CDR2 FRNRAP. Deletions cut 3 bases from V and 2 bases from J, with 6 bases between. The CDR3 sequence is 13 residues long. CDR3 loop: CASGFRNTDTQYF. The CDR3 bases are TGTGCTAGTGGTTTTCGAAACACAGATACGCAGTATTTT.

In its sample, this clone was seen a few times. The chain carries TRBV5-1 and TRBJ2-7; the match to TRBD1 covers 7 bases. With V trimmed by 0 bases and J by 6 bases, 6 bases remained unmatched. Germline V gives CDR1 SGHRS, CDR2 YFSETQ. CDR3 length: 14 residues. This CDR3 is CASSLEGAHFEQYF. The CDR3 DNA sequence: TGCGCCAGCAGCTTGGAGGGGGCGCATTTCGAGCAGTACTTC.

The CDR3 is CASSELGVAGNTIYF. The CDR3 DNA reads as TGTGCCAGCAGTGAATTGGGGGTTGCTGGAAACACCATATATTTT. The genes are TRBV6-1 and TRBJ1-3; a possible D gene is TRBD1 (5 bases). Germline values: CDR1 MNHNS, CDR2 SASEGT. CDR3 length: 15 residues. Trimming took 2 bases from V and 2 from J, leaving 10 bases between them.

J is TRBJ2-2 and V is TRBV5-1; 8 positions match TRBD2. The CDR3 consists of 15 residues. From germline, CDR1 is SGHRS and CDR2 YFSETQ. The V and J ends lost 0 bases and 6 bases, in that order; junction bases with no gene match: 4. In DNA form, the CDR3 reads TGCGCCAGCAGCTTGGGCCAGCGGGGGTCCGGGGAGCTGTTTTTT. This translates into CASSLGQRGSGELFF.

This clone was observed a handful of times. The V call is TRBV30, the J call TRBJ2-2, with 8 bases lining up with TRBD2. The CDR3 length is 15 residues. Germline CDR1 reads GTSNPN; CDR2 reads SVGIG (reference sequence). With 0 bases clipped from V and 6 bases from J, the junction kept 6 bases outside the gene matches. The CDR3 nucleotides are TGTGCCTGGAGTGTTAACGGGGGGGCTTCCGGGGAGCTGTTTTTT. Its protein is CAWSVNGGASGELFF.

J is TRBJ1-1 and V is TRBV6-1; D remains unclear. The germline V and J ends were trimmed by 2 bases and 9 bases, with 7 bases remaining between them. This CDR3 is 11 amino acids long. In germline, CDR1 is MNHNS, CDR2 SASEGT. The CDR3 loop reads CASSEPMKAFF. The CDR3, as DNA: TGTGCCAGCAGTGAACCGATGAAAGCTTTCTTT.

The V and J genes are TRBV14 and TRBJ2-1; 11 bases agree with TRBD2. V dropped 4 bases and J dropped 3; count of bases not matched to a gene: 17. Looked up from germline, CDR1 is SGHDN and CDR2 is FVKESK. This CDR3 has 20 amino acids. The CDR3 protein is CASSPLLAGVSVSLYNEQFF. The CDR3 DNA reads TGTGCCAGCAGCCCGTTACTAGCGGGAGTATCCGTTTCCCTCTACAATGAGCAGTTCTTC.

The V gene is TRBV18, the J gene TRBJ2-1; TRBD1 is a possible D gene (6 bases). The germline CDR1 and CDR2 sequences are KGHSH and LQKENI. Trimming cost V 3 bases and J 4 bases, with 10 bases left between them. The CDR3 runs 14 residues. The CDR3 sequence: CASSPNRVYNEQFF. The CDR3 DNA is TGTGCCAGCTCACCTAACAGGGTATACAATGAGCAGTTCTTC. Drawing the rest from reference TRBV18 and TRBJ2-1, the complete variable domain is NAGVMQNPRHLVRRRGQEARLRCSPMKGHSHVYWYRQLPEEGLKFMVYLQKENIIDESGMPKERFSAEFPKEGPSILRIQQVVRGDSAAYFCASSPNRVYNEQFFGPGTRLTVL.

This chain uses TRBV6-5 with TRBJ2-7; D is tentatively TRBD1 or TRBD2 (5 bases each). V was cut by 0 bases and J by 1 base, with 13 bases left in between. Per germline, CDR1 MNHEY and CDR2 SVGAGI. The CDR3 totals 16 residues. The CDR3 nucleotides are TGTGCCAGCAGTTACTCGAAGGGACGACCATCCTACGAGCAGTACTTC. Protein sequence: CASSYSKGRPSYEQYF.

The genes are TRBV5-8 and TRBJ2-1, with TRBD2 as a possible D gene (6 bases). V dropped 4 bases and J dropped 8 bases, with 13 bases sitting between them. This CDR3 has 13 amino acids. Germline CDR1 SGHTS, CDR2 YDEGEE. The CDR3 spells CASSPGAGYEQFF. The CDR3 region has the DNA TGTGCCAGCAGCCCCGGAGCGGGCTATGAGCAGTTCTTC.

This chain connects TRBV7-2 to TRBJ1-4; perhaps TRBD1 as D (5 bases). V gave up 3 bases and J gave up 8 bases, with 13 bases separating them. Germline loops: CDR1 SGHTA, CDR2 FQGNSA. The length of the CDR3 is 14 residues. The CDR3 loop is CASSFKGAPEKLFF. As DNA, the CDR3 is TGTGCCAGCAGCTTCAAAGGGGCCCCGGAAAAACTGTTTTTT. Supplemented by reference TRBV7-2 and TRBJ1-4, the full variable domain reads GAGVSQSPSNKVTEKGKDVELRCDPISGHTALYWYRQSLGQGLEFLIYFQGNSAPDKSGLPSDRFSAERTGGSVSTLTIQRTQQEDSAVYLCASSFKGAPEKLFFGSGTQLSVL.

The chain has TRBV6-4 and TRBJ1-4; D is uncertain. The CDR3 runs to 14 residues. Trimming stripped 3 bases from V and 8 bases from J, with 13 bases between. CDR1 MRHNA and CDR2 SNTAGT come from the germline V gene. In DNA, the CDR3 is TGTGCCAGCAGTGAGCAGGACTTTGAAGAAAAACTGTTTTTT. Translating it yields CASSEQDFEEKLFF.

The chain links TRBV6-2 or TRBV6-3 to TRBJ2-2, with 14 positions matching TRBD2. Germline values: CDR1 MNHEY, CDR2 SVGEGT. The CDR3 sequence is 17 residues long. V was clipped by 5 bases and J by 2 bases; unmatched bases: 4. CDR3 residues: CASSGTSGSLNTGELFF. The CDR3 DNA reads TGTGCCAGCAGTGGGACTAGCGGGAGTCTCAACACCGGGGAGCTGTTTTTT.

This clone was counted only a few times. This chain links TRBV6-2 or TRBV6-3 with TRBJ2-5; D remains ambiguous. V was trimmed by 1 base and J by 2 bases, leaving 5 bases between them. Looked up from germline, CDR1 is MNHEY and CDR2 is SVGEGT. This CDR3 is built from 13 residues. CDR3 residues: CASSYYEQETQYF. Here the CDR3 DNA reads TGTGCCAGCAGTTACTATGAGCAAGAGACCCAGTACTTC.

The V and J genes are TRBV24-1 and TRBJ2-3, with D unclear. The germline gives CDR1 KGHDR, CDR2 SFDVKD. The CDR3 sequence is 15 residues long. Trimming took off 1 base at V and 5 bases at J, with 12 bases between the two ends. As DNA, the CDR3 is TGTGCCACCAGTGATTTCTCCAGCGCAGAAGATACGCAGTATTTT. It specifies CATSDFSSAEDTQYF.

CDR3 protein: CAWSRLAANTGELFF. CDR3 coding DNA: TGTGCCTGGAGTAGGCTAGCGGCCAACACCGGGGAGCTGTTTTTT. V and J are TRBV30 and TRBJ2-2; TRBD2 matches 7 bases. J lost 2 bases, V lost 2 bases, and 5 bases had no gene match. CDR1 and CDR2 (germline): GTSNPN, SVGIG (reference sequence). The CDR3 has 15 amino acids.

This clone was seen a single time. The chain joins TRBV6-5 to TRBJ2-2; D may be TRBD2 (5 bases). The V gene lost 7 bases and the J gene lost 6 bases, with 18 bases spanning the gap. Germline V gene sequence: CDR1 MNHEY, CDR2 SVGAGI. CDR3 length: 15 amino acids. CDR3 bases: TGTGCCAGCACCCTGCGGCCTAGCTTCGCCGGGGAGCTGTTTTTT. Its protein is CASTLRPSFAGELFF.

The V call is TRBV6-6, the J call TRBJ1-2; D is uncertain. Germline-derived CDR1 and CDR2 are MNHNY and SVGAGI (reference sequence). The germline V and J ends were trimmed by 6 bases and 1 base, with 9 bases remaining between them. The CDR3 spans 13 residues. CDR3 nucleotides: TGTGCCAGCAGCGATCTCAGTAACTATGGCTACACCTTC. Translated, it gives CASSDLSNYGYTF.

The rearrangement joins TRBV30 to TRBJ1-1, with D tentatively TRBD1 (5 bases). CDR1 and CDR2 from the germline V gene are GTSNPN and SVGIG (reference sequence). The CDR3 runs 15 residues. V lost 1 base to trimming and J lost 4 bases, with 16 bases between them. The CDR3 nucleotides are TGTGCCTGGAGTGAACTGTTTGGGGGGAGCACTGAAGCTTTCTTT. It is translated as CAWSELFGGSTEAFF.

This rearrangement joins TRBV10-3 to TRBJ1-2; no firm D call. Germline V gives CDR1 ENHRY, CDR2 SYGVKD. This CDR3 is 14 amino acids long. V was clipped by 3 bases and J by 0 bases, with 8 bases between them. The CDR3 nucleotides are TGTGCCATCAGTGAAGACACAGCTAACTATGGCTACACCTTC. Protein: CAISEDTANYGYTF.

The chain is built from TRBV9 and TRBJ2-3, with D unclear. This CDR3 is built from 10 residues. The germline V gene has CDR1 SGDLS and CDR2 YYNGEE. Trimming shortened V by 7 bases and J by 1 base, and 1 base separated the two germline ends. For the CDR3, the DNA is TGTGCCAGCGGCACAGATACGCAGTATTTT. This sequence encodes CASGTDTQYF.

This chain uses TRBV21-1 with TRBJ2-1; the table's D call TRBD2 went unverified against the DNA. TRBV21-1 is assigned pseudogene status. This CDR3 is built from 20 residues. The CDR3 protein is CASSKARVAGLDFSYNEQFF. The CDR3 coding sequence is TGTGCCAGCAGCAAAGCGCGCGTAGCGGGACTAGATTTCTCCTACAATGAGCAGTTCTTC.

DNA for the CDR3: TGTGCCAGCAGCTTATCCGGAGGTGGGGGTCAGCCCCAGCATTTT. As protein: CASSLSGGGGQPQHF. This chain links TRBV7-6 with TRBJ1-5, with D perhaps matching TRBD1 (5 bases). CDR1 and CDR2 from the germline V gene are SGHVS and FNYEAQ. V was pared by 2 bases and J by 6 bases, with 14 bases between. CDR3 size: 15 residues. The entire variable domain, with the rest obtained from reference TRBV7-6 and TRBJ1-5, is as follows: GAGVSQSPRYKVTKRGQDVALRCDPISGHVSLYWYRQALGQGPEFLTYFNYEAQQDKSGLPNDRFSAERPEGSISTLTIQRTEQRDSAMYRCASSLSGGGGQPQHFGDGTRLSIL.

DNA for the CDR3: TGTGCCATCACCAGTAGGTCGGGAGGGTACGAGCAGTACTTC. Its translation is CAITSRSGGYEQYF. The chain combines TRBV28 with TRBJ2-7, with TRBD2 identical over 8 bases. The V gene's germline CDR1 is MDHEN and CDR2 SYDVKM. The CDR3 covers 14 residues. The V segment lost 10 bases and the J segment 4 bases; nucleotides outside the gene matches: 12.

The chain links TRBV7-2 to TRBJ2-1; D might be TRBD2 (5 bases). CDR1 is SGHTA and CDR2 is FQGNSA in the germline V gene. The V gene lost 1 base and the J gene lost 16 bases, with 17 bases spanning the gap. The CDR3 is made up of 13 amino acids. CDR3 sequence: CASSLERASFSFF. DNA for the CDR3: TGTGCCAGCAGCTTAGAGAGGGCTAGCTTCTCCTTCTTC.

This chain uses TRBV11-2 with TRBJ2-2; D remains unclear. This CDR3 has 15 residues. Germline-derived CDR1 and CDR2 are SGHAT and FQNNGV. V lost 0 bases and J lost 6, with 11 bases in between. The CDR3, as DNA: TGTGCCAGCAGCTTAGATGTAGGGATTCCCGGGGAGCTGTTTTTT. This encodes CASSLDVGIPGELFF.

This sequence joins TRBV11-2 and TRBJ2-1; no definite D call. Germline CDR1 and CDR2: SGHAT and FQNNGV. The CDR3 extends over 17 amino acids. The V end lost 2 bases, the J end lost 0 bases, and 14 bases lay between the germline ends. The CDR3 DNA is TGTGCCAGCAGCTTAAATCCCCCCCAATCCTCCTACAATGAGCAGTTCTTC. Protein: CASSLNPPQSSYNEQFF.

The chain links TRBV27 to TRBJ1-5; D uncertain. Looked up from germline, CDR1 is MNHEY and CDR2 is SMNVEV (reference sequence). Trimming removed 3 bases from V and 2 bases from J, with 8 bases in between. This CDR3 is 14 amino acids long. The CDR3 nucleotides are TGTGCCAGCAGTTTCCGGGGAGGCAATCAGCCCCAGCATTTT. The encoded protein is CASSFRGGNQPQHF.